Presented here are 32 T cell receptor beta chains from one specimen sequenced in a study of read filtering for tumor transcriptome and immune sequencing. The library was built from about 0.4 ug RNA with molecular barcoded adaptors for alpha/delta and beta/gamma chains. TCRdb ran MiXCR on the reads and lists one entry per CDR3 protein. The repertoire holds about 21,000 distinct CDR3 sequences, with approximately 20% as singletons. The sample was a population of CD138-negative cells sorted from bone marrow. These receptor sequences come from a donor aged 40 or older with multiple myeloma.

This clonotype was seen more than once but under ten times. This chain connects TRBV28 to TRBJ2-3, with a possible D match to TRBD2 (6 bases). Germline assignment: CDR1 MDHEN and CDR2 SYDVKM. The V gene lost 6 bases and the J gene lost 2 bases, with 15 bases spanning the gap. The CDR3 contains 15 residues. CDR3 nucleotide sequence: TGTGCCAGCAGCTCCCGGGACTTTTACACAGATACGCAGTATTTT. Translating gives CASSSRDFYTDTQYF.

This chain's CDR3 is CASSLPRDTDTQYF. The CDR3 coding sequence is TGTGCCAGCAGTTTACCCCGGGACACAGATACGCAGTATTTT. The rearrangement uses TRBV12-3 or TRBV12-4 and TRBJ2-3, with a possible D match to TRBD2 (5 bases). This CDR3 contains 14 residues. Trimming removed 2 bases from V and 2 bases from J, with 8 bases in between.

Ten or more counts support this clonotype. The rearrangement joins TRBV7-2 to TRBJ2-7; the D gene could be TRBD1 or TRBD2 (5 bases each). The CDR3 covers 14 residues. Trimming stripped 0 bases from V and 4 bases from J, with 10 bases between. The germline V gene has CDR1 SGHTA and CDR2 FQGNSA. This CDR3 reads CASSLARGSYEQYF. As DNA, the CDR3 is TGTGCCAGCAGCTTAGCGAGGGGTAGTTACGAGCAGTACTTC.

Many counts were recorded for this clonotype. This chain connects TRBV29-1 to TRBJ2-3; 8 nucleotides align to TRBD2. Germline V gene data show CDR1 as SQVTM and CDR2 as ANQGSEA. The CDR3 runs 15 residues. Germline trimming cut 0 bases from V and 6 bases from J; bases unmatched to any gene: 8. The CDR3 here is CSVEDQAGVPDTQYF. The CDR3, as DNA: TGCAGCGTTGAAGACCAAGCGGGAGTCCCCGATACGCAGTATTTT.

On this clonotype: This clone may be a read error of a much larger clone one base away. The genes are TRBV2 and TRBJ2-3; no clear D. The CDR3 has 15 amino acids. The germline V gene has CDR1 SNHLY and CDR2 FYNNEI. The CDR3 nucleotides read TGTGCCAGCAGTCTACGACCACCGTTGAGAGATACGCGGTATTTT. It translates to CASSLRPPLRDTRYF. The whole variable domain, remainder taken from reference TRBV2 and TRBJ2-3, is EPEVTQTPSHQVTQMGQEVILRCVPISNHLYFYWYRQILGQKVEFLVSFYNNEISEKSEIFDDQFSVERPDGSNFTLKIRSTKLEDSAMYFCASSLRPPLRDTRYFGPGTRLTVL.

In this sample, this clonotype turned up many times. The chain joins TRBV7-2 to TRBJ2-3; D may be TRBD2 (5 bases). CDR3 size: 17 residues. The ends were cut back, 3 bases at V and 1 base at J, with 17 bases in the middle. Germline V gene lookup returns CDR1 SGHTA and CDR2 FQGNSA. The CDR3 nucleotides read TGTGCCAGCAGCTTGCGTTTTTACGGGATTGGCACAGATACGCAGTATTTT. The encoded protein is CASSLRFYGIGTDTQYF.

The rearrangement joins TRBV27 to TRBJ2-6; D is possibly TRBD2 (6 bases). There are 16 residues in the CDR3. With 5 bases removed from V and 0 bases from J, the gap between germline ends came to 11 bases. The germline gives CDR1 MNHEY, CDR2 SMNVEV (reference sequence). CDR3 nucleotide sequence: TGTGCCAGCAGTAGGGAGGACATCTCTGGGGCCAACGTCCTGACTTTC. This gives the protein CASSREDISGANVLTF.

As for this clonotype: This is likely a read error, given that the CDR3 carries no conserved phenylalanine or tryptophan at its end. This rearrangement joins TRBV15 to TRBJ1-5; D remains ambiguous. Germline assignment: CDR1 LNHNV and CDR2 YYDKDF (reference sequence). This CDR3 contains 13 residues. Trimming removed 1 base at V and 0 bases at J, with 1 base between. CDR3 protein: CATSRVSNQPQHS. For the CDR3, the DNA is TGTGCCACCAGCAGAGTTAGCAATCAGCCCCAGCATTCT.

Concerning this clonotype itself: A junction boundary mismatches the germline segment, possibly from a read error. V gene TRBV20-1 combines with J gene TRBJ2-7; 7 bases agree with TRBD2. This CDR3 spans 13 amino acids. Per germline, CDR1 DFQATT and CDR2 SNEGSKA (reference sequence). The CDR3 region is CSAIPGGSYEQYF. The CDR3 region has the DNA TGCAGCGCTATACCGGGGGGTTCCTACGAGCAGTACTTC.

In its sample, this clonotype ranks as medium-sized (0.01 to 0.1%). The CDR3 here is CASSLGQGSPEAFF. Here the CDR3 DNA reads TGCGCCAGCAGCTTGGGACAGGGTAGCCCTGAAGCTTTCTTT. J is TRBJ1-1 and V is TRBV5-1; 7 bases are a match to TRBD1. J lost 6 bases, V lost 0 bases, and 5 bases had no gene match. Germline CDR1 is SGHRS and CDR2 is YFSETQ. CDR3 size: 14 residues.

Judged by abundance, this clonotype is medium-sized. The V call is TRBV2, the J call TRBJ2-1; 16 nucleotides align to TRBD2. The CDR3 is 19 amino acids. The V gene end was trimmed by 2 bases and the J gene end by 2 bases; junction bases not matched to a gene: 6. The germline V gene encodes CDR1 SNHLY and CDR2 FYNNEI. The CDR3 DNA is TGTGCCAGCAGTGAAATGCCCGGGACTAGCGGGAGGGCCTACAATGAGCAGTTCTTC. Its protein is CASSEMPGTSGRAYNEQFF.

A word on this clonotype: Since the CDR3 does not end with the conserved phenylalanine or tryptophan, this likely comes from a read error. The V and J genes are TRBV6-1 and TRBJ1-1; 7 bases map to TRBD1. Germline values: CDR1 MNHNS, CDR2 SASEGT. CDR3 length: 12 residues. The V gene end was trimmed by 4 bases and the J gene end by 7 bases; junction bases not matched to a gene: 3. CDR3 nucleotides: TGTGCCAGCAGTGTAACAGGGGTTGAAGCTTTCTCT. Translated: CASSVTGVEAFS.

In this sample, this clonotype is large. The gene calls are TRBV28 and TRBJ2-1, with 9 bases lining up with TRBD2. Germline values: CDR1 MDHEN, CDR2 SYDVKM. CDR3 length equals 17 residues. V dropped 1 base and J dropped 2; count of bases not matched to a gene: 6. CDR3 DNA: TGTGCCAGCAGTTTATCTTTGGTAGCGGGAGCCTACAATGAGCAGTTCTTC. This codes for CASSLSLVAGAYNEQFF.

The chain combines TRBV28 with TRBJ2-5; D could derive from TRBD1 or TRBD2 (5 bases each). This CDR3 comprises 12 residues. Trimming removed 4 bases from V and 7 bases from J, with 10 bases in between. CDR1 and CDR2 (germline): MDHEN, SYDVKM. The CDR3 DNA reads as TGTGCCAGCAGTTCTACTGGGGGGACCCAGTACTTC. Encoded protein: CASSSTGGTQYF.

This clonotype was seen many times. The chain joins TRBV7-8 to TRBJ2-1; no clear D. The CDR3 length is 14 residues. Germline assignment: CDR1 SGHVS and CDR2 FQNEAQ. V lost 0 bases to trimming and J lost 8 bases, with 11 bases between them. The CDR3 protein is CASSLASSTYEQFF. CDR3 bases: TGTGCCAGCAGCTTAGCTTCTAGTACCTATGAGCAGTTCTTC.

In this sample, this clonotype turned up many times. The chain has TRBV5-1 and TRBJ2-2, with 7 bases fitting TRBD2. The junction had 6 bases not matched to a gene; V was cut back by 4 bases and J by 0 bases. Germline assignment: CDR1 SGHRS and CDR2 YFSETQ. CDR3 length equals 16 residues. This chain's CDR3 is CASSPRTRPNTGELFF. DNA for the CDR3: TGCGCCAGCAGCCCCCGGACTAGGCCGAACACCGGGGAGCTGTTTTTT. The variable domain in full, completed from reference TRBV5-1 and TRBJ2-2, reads KAGVTQTPRYLIKTRGQQVTLSCSPISGHRSVSWYQQTPGQGLQFLFEYFSETQRNKGNFPGRFSGRQFSNSRSEMNVSTLELGDSALYLCASSPRTRPNTGELFFGEGSRLTVL.

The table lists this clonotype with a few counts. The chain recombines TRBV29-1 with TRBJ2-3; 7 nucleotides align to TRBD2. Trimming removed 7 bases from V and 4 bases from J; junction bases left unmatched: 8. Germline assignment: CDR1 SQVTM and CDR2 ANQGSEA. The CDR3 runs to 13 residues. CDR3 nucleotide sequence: TGCAGCGCACAAAAAGCGGGACCAGATACGCAGTATTTT. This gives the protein CSAQKAGPDTQYF.

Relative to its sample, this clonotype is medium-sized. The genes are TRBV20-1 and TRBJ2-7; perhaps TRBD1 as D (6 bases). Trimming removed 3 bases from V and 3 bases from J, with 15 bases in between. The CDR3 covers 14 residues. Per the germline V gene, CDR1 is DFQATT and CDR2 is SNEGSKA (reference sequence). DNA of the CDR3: TGCAGTGCTAGGACTGGGACATCCTACTACGAGCAGTACTTC. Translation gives CSARTGTSYYEQYF.

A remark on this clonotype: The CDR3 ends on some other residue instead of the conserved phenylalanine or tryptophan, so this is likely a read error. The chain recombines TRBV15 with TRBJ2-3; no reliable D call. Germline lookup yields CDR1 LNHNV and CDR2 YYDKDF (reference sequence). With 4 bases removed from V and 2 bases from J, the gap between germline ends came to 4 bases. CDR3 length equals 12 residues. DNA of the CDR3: TGTGCCACCAGCATTTCCACAGATACGCAGTATCTT. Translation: CATSISTDTQYL.

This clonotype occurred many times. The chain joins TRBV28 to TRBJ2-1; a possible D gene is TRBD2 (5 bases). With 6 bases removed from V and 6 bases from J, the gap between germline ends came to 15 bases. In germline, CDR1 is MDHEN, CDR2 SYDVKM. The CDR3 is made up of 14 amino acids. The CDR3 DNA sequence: TGTGCCAGCAGAACGGCTAGCAAGACCAATGAGCAGTTCTTC. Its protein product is CASRTASKTNEQFF.

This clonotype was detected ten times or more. Here the CDR3 DNA reads TGCAGCGTAGGACAGCGTAACACTGAAGCTTTCTTT. It specifies CSVGQRNTEAFF. This rearrangement joins TRBV29-1 to TRBJ1-1, with TRBD1 as a possible D gene (6 bases). Germline CDR1 reads SQVTM; CDR2 reads ANQGSEA. This CDR3 region has 12 residues. Trimming shortened V by 6 bases and J by 2 bases, and 10 bases separated the two germline ends.

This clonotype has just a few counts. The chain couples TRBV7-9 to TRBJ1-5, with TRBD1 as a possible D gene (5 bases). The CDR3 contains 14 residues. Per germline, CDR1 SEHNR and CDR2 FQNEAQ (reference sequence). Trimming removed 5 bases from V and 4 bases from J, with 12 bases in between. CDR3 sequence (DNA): TGTGCCAGCAGCCCCAAGGGGCAGAATCAGCCCCAGCATTTT. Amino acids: CASSPKGQNQPQHF.

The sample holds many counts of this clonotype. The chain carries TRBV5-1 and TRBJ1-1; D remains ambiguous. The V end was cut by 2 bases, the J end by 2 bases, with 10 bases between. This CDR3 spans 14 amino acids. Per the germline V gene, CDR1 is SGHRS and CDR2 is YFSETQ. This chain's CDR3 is CASSLMQLNTEAFF. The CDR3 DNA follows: TGCGCCAGCAGCTTAATGCAACTAAACACTGAAGCTTTCTTT. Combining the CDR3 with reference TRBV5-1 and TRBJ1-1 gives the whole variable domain KAGVTQTPRYLIKTRGQQVTLSCSPISGHRSVSWYQQTPGQGLQFLFEYFSETQRNKGNFPGRFSGRQFSNSRSEMNVSTLELGDSALYLCASSLMQLNTEAFFGQGTRLTVV.

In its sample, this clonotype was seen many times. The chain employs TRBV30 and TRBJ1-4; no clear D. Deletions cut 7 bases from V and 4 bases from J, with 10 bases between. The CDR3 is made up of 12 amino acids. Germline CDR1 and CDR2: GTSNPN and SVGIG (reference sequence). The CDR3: CASTALNEKLFF. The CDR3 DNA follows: TGTGCCTCCACTGCCCTTAATGAAAAACTGTTTTTT. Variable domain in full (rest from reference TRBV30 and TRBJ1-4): SQTIHQWPATLVQPVGSPLSLECTVEGTSNPNLYWYRQAAGRGLQLLFYSVGIGQISSEVPQNLSASRPQDRQFILSSKKLLLSDSGFYLCASTALNEKLFFGSGTQLSVL.

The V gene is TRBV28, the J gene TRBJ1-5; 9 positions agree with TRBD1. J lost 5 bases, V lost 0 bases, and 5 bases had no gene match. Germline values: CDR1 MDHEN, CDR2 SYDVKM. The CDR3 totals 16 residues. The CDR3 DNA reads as TGTGCCAGCAGTTTATGGACAGGGGGACGAGATCAGCCCCAGCATTTT. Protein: CASSLWTGGRDQPQHF.

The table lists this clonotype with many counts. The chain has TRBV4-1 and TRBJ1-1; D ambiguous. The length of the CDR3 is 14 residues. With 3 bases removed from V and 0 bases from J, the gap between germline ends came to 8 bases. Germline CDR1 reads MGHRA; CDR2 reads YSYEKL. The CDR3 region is CASSHGPLNTEAFF. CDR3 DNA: TGCGCCAGCAGCCACGGGCCGTTGAACACTGAAGCTTTCTTT.

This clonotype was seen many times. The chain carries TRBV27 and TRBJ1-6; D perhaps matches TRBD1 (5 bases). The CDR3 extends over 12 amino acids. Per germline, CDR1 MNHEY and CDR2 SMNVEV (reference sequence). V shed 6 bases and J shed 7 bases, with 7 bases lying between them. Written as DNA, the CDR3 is TGTGCCAGCAGGACAGCCAATTCACCCCTCCACTTT. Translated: CASRTANSPLHF.

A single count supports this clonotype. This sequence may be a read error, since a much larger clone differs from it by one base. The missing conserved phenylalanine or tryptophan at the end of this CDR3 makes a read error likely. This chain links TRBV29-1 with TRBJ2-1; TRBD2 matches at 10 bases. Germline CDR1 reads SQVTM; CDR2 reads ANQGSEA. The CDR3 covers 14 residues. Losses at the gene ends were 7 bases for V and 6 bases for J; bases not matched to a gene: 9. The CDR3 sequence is CSAKGLAQTNEQFS. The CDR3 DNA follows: TGCAGCGCGAAGGGACTAGCGCAAACCAATGAGCAGTTCTCC.

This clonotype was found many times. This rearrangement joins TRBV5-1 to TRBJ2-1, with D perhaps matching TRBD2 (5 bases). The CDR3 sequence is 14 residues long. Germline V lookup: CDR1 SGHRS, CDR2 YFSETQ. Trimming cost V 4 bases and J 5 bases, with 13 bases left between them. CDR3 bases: TGCGCCAGCAGCCCAGCGGCACACAACAATGAGCAGTTCTTC. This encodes CASSPAAHNNEQFF.

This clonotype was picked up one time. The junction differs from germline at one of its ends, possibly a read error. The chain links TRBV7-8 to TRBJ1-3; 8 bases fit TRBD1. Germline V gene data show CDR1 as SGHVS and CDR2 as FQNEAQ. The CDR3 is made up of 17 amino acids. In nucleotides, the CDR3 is TGTGCCAGCAGCTATGGACAGGGCCCATTCTCTGGAAGCACCATATATTTT. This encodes CASSYGQGPFSGSTIYF.

CDR3 loop: CSARATTAPVPDTQYF. The CDR3 DNA sequence: TGCAGTGCTAGAGCCACCACGGCACCCGTCCCAGATACGCAGTATTTT. The rearrangement links TRBV20-1 to TRBJ2-3, with D hard to call. Trimming took off 1 base at V and 4 bases at J, with 18 bases between the two ends. CDR1 is DFQATT, CDR2 SNEGSKA, per germline (reference sequence). The CDR3 runs to 16 residues.

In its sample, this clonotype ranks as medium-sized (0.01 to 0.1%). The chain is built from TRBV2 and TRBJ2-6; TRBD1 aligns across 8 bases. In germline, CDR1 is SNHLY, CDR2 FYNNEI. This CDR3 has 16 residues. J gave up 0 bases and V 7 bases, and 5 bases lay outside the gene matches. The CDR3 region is CASTRQGSSGANVLTF. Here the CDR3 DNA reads TGTGCCAGCACTCGACAGGGGAGCTCTGGGGCCAACGTCCTGACTTTC.